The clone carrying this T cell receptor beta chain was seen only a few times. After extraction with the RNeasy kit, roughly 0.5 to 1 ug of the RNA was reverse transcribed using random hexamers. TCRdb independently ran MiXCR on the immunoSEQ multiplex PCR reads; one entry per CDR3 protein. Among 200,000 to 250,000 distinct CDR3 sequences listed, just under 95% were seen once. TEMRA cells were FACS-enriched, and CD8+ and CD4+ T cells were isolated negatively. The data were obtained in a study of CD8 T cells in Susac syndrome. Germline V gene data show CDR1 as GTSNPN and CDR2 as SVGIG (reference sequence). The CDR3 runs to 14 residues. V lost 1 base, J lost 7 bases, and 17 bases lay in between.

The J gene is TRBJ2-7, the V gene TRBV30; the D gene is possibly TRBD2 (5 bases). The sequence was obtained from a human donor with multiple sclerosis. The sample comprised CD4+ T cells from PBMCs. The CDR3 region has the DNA TGTGCCTGGAGTGGTAGGAGGACGGCCGGGGAGCAGTACTTC. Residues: CAWSGRRTAGEQYF.